This section outlines one T cell receptor beta chain sequence together with its context. Its cognate antigen is unknown. The CDR3 totals 14 residues. The germline CDR1 and CDR2 sequences are SEHNR and FQNEAQ (reference sequence). The ends lost 5 bases at V and 6 bases at J; junction bases unmatched: 6. The data derive from a study of blood T cells in healthy people across ages. It was 8 to 10 milliliters of peripheral blood that were drawn from each donor. Study outcomes and limitations: When one million T cells were used, diversity estimates were thought to be underestimates. TCR beta diversity correlated strongly with naive T cell percentage.

A second about 7 to 12 cycle PCR used barcoded and J-beta primers. TCRdb called the 5' RACE reads again in MiXCR, with one record for every CDR3 protein. Among over 700,000 distinct CDR3 sequences listed, roughly 53% were seen once. The TCR comes from a man older than 75 in good health. The chain carries TRBV7-9 and TRBJ1-2, with TRBD1 identical over 10 bases. The sequencing sample was made of blood. CDR3 sequence reads: CASSGGTGANGYTF. CDR3 DNA sequence: TGTGCCAGCAGCGGTGGGACAGGGGCCAATGGCTACACCTTC.